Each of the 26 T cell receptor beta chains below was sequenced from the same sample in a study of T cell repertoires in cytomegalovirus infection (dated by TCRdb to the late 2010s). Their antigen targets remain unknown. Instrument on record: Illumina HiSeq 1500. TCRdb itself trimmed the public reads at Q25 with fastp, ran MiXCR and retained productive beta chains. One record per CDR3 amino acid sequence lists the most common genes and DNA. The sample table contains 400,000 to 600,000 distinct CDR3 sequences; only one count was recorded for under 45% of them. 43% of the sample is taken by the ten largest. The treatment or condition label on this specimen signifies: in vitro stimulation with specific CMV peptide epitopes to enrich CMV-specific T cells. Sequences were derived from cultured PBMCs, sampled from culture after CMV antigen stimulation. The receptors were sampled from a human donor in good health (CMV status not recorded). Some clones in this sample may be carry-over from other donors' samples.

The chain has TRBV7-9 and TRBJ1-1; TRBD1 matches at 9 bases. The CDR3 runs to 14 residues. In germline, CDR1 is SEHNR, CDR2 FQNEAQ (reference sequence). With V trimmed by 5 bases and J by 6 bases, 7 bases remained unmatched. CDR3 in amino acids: CASSRQGEFAEAFF. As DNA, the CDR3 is TGTGCCAGCAGCCGACAGGGGGAGTTCGCTGAAGCTTTCTTT.

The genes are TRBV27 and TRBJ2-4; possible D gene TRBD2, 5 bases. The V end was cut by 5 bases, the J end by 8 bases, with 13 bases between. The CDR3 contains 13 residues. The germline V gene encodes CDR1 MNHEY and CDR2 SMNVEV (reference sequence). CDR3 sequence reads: CASSVTRRDIQYF. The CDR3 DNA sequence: TGTGCCAGCAGTGTTACTAGAAGAGACATTCAGTACTTC.

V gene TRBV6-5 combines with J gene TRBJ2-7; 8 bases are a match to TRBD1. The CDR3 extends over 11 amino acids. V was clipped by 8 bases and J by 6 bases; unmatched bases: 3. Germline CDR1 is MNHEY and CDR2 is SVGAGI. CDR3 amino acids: CASYRGFEQYF. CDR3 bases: TGTGCCAGCTACAGGGGGTTCGAGCAGTACTTC.

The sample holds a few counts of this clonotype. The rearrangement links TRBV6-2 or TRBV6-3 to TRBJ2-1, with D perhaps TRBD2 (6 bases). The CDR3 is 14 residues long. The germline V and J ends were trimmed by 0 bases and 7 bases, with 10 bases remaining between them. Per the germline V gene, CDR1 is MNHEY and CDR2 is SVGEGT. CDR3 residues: CASSYSGGGNEQFF. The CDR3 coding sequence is TGTGCCAGCAGTTACTCCGGGGGAGGAAATGAGCAGTTCTTC.

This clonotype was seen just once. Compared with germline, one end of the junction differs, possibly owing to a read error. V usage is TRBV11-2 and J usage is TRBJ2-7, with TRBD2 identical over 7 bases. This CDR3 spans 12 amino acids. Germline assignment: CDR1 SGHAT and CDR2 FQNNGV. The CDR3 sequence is CDSGAGPYEQYF. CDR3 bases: TGTGACAGCGGAGCGGGGCCCTACGAGCAGTACTTC.

The CDR3 spells CSASPQNSYNEQFF. The CDR3 DNA reads as TGCAGTGCTAGTCCGCAGAACTCCTACAATGAGCAGTTCTTC. The chain joins TRBV20-1 to TRBJ2-1; no firm D call. V was clipped by 3 bases and J by 0 bases, with 9 bases between them. This CDR3 has 14 residues. Germline loops: CDR1 DFQATT, CDR2 SNEGSKA (reference sequence).

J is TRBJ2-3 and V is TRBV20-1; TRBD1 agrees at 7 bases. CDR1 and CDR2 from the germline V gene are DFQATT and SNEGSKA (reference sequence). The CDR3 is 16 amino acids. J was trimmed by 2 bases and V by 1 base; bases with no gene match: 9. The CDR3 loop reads CSARGDSLYATDTQYF. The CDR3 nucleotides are TGCAGTGCTAGAGGGGACAGCTTGTATGCCACAGATACGCAGTATTTT.

Here the CDR3 reads CASSLRMRGDYEQYF. Written as DNA, the CDR3 is TGTGCCAGCAGCTTAAGGATGCGGGGGGACTACGAGCAGTACTTC. The chain joins TRBV7-2 to TRBJ2-7; 8 bases match TRBD2. Germline CDR1 is SGHTA and CDR2 is FQGNSA. Losses at the gene ends were 2 bases for V and 3 bases for J; bases not matched to a gene: 6. The CDR3 totals 15 residues.

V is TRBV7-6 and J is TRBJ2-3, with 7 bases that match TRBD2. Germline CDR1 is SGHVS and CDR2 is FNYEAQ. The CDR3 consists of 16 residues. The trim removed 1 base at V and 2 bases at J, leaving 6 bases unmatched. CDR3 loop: CASSLGPAGDTDTQYF. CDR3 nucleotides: TGTGCCAGCAGCTTAGGCCCCGCGGGGGACACAGATACGCAGTATTTT.

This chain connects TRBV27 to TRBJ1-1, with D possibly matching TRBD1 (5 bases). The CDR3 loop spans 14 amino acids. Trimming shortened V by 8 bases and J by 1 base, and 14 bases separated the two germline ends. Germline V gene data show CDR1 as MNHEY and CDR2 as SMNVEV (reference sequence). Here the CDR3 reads CASCPTGGNTEAFF. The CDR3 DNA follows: TGTGCCAGCTGCCCAACAGGAGGGAACACTGAAGCTTTCTTT.

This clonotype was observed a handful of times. CDR3 DNA sequence: TGTGCCAGCAGCCCACAAACGGTCCCCACCTACGAGCAGTACTTC. Amino acid sequence: CASSPQTVPTYEQYF. The chain carries TRBV5-6 and TRBJ2-7; D unclear. The germline gives CDR1 SGHDT, CDR2 YYEEEE. The CDR3 runs 15 residues. The V gene lost 4 bases and the J gene lost 2 bases, with 16 bases spanning the gap.

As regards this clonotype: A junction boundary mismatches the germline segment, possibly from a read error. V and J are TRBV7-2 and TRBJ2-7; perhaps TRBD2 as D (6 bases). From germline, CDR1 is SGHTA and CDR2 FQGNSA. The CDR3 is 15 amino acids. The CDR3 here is CASSLGSGEIYEQNF. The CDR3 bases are TGTGCCAGCAGCTTAGGTTCGGGGGAGATCTACGAGCAGAACTTC.

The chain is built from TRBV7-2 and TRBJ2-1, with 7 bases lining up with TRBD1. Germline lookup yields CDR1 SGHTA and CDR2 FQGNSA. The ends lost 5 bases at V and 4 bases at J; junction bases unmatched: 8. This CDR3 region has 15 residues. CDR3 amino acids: CASSRAGGQYNEQFF. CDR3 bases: TGTGCCAGCAGCCGGGCAGGGGGACAGTACAATGAGCAGTTCTTC.

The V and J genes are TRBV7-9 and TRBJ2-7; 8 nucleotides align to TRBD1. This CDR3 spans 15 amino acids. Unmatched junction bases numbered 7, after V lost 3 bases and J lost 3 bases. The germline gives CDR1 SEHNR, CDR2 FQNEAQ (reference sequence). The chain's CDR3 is CASSFPDRGGYEQYF. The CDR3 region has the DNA TGTGCCAGCAGCTTTCCCGACAGGGGAGGCTACGAGCAGTACTTC.

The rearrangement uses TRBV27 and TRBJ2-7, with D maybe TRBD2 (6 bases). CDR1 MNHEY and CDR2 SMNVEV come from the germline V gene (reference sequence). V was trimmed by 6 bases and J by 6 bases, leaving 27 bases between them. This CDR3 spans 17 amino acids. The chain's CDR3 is CASSPLGRDGPFGEQYF. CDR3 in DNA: TGTGCCAGCAGCCCACTGGGGCGGGACGGCCCTTTCGGCGAGCAGTACTTC.

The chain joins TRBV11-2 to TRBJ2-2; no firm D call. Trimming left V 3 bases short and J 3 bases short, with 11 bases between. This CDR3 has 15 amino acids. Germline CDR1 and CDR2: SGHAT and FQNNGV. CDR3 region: CASSLVLGYTGELFF. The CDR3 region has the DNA TGTGCCAGCAGCTTGGTACTGGGTTACACCGGGGAGCTGTTTTTT.

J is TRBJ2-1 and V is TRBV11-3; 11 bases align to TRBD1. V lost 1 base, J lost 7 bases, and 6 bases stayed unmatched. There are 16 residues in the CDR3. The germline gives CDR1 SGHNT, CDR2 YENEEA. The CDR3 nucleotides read TGTGCCAGCAGCTTAGGCGGGACAGGGGGTTTGAATGAGCAGTTCTTC. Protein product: CASSLGGTGGLNEQFF.

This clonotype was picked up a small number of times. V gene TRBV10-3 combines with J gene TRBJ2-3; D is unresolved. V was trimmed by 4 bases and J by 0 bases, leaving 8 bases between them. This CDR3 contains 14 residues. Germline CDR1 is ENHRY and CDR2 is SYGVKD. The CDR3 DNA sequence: TGTGCCATCAGTGCTTCCACAAGCACAGATACGCAGTATTTT. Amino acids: CAISASTSTDTQYF.

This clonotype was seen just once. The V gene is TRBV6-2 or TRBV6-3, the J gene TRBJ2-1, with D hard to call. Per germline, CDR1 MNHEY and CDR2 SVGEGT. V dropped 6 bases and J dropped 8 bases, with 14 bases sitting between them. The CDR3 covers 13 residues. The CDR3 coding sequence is TGTGCCAGCAGCCCTCTCAGGCCCCATGAGCAGTTCTTC. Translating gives CASSPLRPHEQFF.

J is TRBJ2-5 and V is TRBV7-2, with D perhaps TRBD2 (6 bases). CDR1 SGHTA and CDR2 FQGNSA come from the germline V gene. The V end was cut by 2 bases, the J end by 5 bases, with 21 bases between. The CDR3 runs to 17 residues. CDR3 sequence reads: CASSLSRGLEGPETQYF. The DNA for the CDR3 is TGTGCCAGCAGCTTATCCCGTGGGTTGGAGGGCCCCGAGACCCAGTACTTC.

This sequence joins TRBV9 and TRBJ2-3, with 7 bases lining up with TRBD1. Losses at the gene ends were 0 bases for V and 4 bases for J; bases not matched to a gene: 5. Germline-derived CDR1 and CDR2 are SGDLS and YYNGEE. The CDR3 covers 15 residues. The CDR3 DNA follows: TGTGCCAGCAGCGTAGTCACAGGGGTTGCAGATACGCAGTATTTT. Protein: CASSVVTGVADTQYF.

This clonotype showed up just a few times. The CDR3 coding sequence is TGTGCCAGCAGTCAATCCCGACATACGAACACTGAAGCTTTCTTT. This encodes CASSQSRHTNTEAFF. The chain has TRBV6-8 and TRBJ1-1; D not certain. Between the trimmed V and J ends, which lost 5 bases and 1 base, there was a span of 14 bases. Germline lookup yields CDR1 MNHGY and CDR2 SAAAGT. The CDR3 sequence is 15 residues long.

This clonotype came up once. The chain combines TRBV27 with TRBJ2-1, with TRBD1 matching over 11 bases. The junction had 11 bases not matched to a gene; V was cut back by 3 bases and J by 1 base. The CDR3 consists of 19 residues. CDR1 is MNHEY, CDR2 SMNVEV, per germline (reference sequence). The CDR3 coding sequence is TGTGCCAGCAGTTTTCGCGGGACAGGGGGGGTCCCTTCCTACAATGAGCAGTTCTTC. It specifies CASSFRGTGGVPSYNEQFF.

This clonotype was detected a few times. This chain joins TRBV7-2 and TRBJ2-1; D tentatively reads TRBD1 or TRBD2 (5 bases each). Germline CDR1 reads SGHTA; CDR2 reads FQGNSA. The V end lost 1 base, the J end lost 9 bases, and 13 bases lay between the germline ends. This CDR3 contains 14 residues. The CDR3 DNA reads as TGTGCCAGCAGCTTAGGAGGGGCTATTCGTGAGCAGTTCTTC. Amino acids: CASSLGGAIREQFF.

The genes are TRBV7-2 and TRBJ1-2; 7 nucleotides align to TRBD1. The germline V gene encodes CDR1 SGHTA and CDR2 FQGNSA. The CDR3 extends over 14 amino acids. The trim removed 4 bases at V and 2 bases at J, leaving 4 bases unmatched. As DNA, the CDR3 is TGTGCCAGCAGCTACGGGACAGCAAACTATGGCTACACCTTC. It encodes CASSYGTANYGYTF.

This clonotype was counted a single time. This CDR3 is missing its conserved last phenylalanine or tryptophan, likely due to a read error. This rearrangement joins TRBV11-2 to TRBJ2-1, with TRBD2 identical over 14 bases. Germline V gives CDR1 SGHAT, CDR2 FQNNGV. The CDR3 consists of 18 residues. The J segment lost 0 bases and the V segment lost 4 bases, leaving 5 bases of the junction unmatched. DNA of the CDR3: TGTGCCAGCAGCTCCGGGACTAGCGGGGGTAGCTCCTACAATGAGCAGTTCTTA. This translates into CASSSGTSGGSSYNEQFL.